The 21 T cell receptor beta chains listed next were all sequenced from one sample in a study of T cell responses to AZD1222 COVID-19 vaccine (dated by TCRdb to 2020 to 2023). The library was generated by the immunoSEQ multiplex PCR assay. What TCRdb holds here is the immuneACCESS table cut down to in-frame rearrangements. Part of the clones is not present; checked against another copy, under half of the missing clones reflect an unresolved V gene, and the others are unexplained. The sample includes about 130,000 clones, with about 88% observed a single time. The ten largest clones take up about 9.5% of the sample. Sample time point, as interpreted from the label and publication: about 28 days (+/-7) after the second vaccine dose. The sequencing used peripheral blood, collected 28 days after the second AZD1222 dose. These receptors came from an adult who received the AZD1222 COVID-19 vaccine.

CDR3 loop: CASSPMWGDTQYF. The CDR3 DNA is TGTGCCAGCAGCCCGATGTGGGGTGATACGCAGTATTTT. The V and J genes are TRBV7-9 and TRBJ2-3, with D unclear. The CDR3 is made up of 13 amino acids. The V end was cut by 5 bases, the J end by 6 bases, with 12 bases between. The germline gives CDR1 SEHNR, CDR2 FQNEAQ (reference sequence).

CDR3 residues: CASSPRLAGNTGELFF. The DNA for the CDR3 is TGTGCCAGCAGCCCCCGGCTAGCGGGGAACACCGGGGAGCTGTTTTTT. The chain is built from TRBV7-9 and TRBJ2-2, with 8 bases lining up with TRBD2. V was clipped by 5 bases and J by 1 base; unmatched bases: 6. CDR1 and CDR2 from the germline V gene are SEHNR and FQNEAQ (reference sequence). CDR3 size: 16 residues.

In DNA form, the CDR3 reads TGTGCCAGCAGCCGAGGACAGATCGAGCAGTACTTC. Its translation is CASSRGQIEQYF. The genes are TRBV7-9 and TRBJ2-7, with D possibly being TRBD1 (6 bases). This CDR3 has 12 residues. The V and J ends lost 5 bases and 6 bases respectively, with 11 bases between them. Per germline, CDR1 SEHNR and CDR2 FQNEAQ (reference sequence). Variable domain in full (rest from reference TRBV7-9 and TRBJ2-7): DTGVSQNPRHKITKRGQNVTFRCDPISEHNRLYWYRQTLGQGPEFLTYFQNEAQLEKSRLLSDRFSAERPKGSFSTLEIQRTEQGDSAMYLCASSRGQIEQYFGPGTRLTVT.

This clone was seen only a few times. CDR3 coding DNA: TGTGCCAGCAGCTTTACAGGGGCGACCTATGGCTACACCTTC. Translating gives CASSFTGATYGYTF. The V gene is TRBV11-2, the J gene TRBJ1-2; 7 nucleotides line up with TRBD1. V lost 3 bases, J lost 4 bases, and 5 bases stayed unmatched. The CDR3 has 14 amino acids. Germline CDR1 reads SGHAT; CDR2 reads FQNNGV. Full variable domain (outside the CDR3, taken from reference TRBV11-2 and TRBJ1-2): EAGVAQSPRYKIIEKRQSVAFWCNPISGHATLYWYQQILGQGPKLLIQFQNNGVVDDSQLPKDRFSAERLKGVDSTLKIQPAKLEDSAVYLCASSFTGATYGYTFGSGTRLTVV.

CDR3 DNA: TGTGCCAGCAGCAGGGGACAGGGGGCTCCCTTAAACAGTCAGCCCCAGCATTTT. It specifies CASSRGQGAPLNSQPQHF. The V and J genes are TRBV21-1 and TRBJ1-5; the DNA was not used to check the table's D call, TRBD1. TRBV21-1 is noted as a pseudogene. The CDR3 covers 18 residues.

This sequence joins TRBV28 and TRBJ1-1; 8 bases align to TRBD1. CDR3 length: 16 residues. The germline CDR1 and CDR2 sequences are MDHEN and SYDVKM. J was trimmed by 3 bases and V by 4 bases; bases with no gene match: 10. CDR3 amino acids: CASSSPGGAKDTEAFF. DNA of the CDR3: TGTGCCAGCAGTTCTCCAGGGGGCGCTAAAGACACTGAAGCTTTCTTT.

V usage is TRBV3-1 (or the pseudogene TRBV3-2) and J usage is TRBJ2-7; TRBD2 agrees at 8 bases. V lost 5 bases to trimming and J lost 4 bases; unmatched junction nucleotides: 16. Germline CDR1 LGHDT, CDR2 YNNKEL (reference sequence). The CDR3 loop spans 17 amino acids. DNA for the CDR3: TGTGCCAGCAGCATCTTTTTGCGGGAGGCCCGCTTTTACGAGCAGTACTTC. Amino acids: CASSIFLREARFYEQYF.

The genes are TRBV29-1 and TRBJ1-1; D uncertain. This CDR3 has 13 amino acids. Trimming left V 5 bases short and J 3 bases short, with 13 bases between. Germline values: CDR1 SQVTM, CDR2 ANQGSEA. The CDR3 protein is CSVSASEDTEAFF. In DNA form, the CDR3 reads TGCAGCGTTTCTGCGTCAGAGGACACTGAAGCTTTCTTT.

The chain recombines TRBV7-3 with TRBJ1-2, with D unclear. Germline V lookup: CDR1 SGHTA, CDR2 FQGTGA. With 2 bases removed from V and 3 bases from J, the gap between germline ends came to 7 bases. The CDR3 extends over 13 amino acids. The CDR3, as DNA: TGTGCCAGCAGCTTAGCGGGCGACTATGGCTACACCTTC. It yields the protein CASSLAGDYGYTF.

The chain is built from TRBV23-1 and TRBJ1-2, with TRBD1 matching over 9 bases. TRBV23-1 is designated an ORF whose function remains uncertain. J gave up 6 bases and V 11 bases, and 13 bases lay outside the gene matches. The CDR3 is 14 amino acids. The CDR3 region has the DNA TGCGCCGGGGTACAGGGGGCGCCGGTAAATGGCTACACCTTC. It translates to CAGVQGAPVNGYTF.

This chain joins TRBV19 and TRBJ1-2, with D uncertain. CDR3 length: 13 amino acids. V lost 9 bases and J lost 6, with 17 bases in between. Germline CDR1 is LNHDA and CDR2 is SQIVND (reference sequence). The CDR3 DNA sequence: TGTGCCAGCAGACCAGGAGGCAAGAATGGCTACACCTTC. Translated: CASRPGGKNGYTF.

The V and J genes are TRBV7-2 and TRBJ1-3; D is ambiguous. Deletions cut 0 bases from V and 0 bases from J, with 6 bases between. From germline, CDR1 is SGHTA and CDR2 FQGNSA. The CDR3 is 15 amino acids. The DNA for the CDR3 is TGTGCCAGCAGCTTAGCAGTGCGCTCTGGAAACACCATATATTTT. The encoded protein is CASSLAVRSGNTIYF.

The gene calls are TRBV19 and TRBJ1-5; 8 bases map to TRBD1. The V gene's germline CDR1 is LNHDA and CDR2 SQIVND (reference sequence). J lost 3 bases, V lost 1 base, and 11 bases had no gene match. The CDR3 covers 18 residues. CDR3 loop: CASSIGMGQGAHNQPQHF. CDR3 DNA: TGTGCCAGTAGTATAGGAATGGGGCAGGGGGCGCACAATCAGCCCCAGCATTTT.

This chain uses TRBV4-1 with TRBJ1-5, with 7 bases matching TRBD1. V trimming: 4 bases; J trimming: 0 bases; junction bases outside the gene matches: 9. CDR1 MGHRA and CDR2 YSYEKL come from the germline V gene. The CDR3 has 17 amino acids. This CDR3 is CASSPWDRRLSNQPQHF. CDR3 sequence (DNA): TGCGCCAGCAGCCCCTGGGACAGACGCCTTAGCAATCAGCCCCAGCATTTT.

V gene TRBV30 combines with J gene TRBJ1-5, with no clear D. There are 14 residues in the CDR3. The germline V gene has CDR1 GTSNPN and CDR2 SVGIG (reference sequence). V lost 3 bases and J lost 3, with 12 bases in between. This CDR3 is CAWSGGHNNQPQHF. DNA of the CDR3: TGTGCCTGGAGCGGAGGGCACAACAATCAGCCCCAGCATTTT.

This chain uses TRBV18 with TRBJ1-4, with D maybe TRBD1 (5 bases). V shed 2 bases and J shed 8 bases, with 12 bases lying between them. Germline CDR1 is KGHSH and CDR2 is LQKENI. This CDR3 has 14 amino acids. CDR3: CASSPASGLEKLFF. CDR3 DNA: TGTGCCAGCTCACCAGCCTCAGGGCTGGAAAAACTGTTTTTT.

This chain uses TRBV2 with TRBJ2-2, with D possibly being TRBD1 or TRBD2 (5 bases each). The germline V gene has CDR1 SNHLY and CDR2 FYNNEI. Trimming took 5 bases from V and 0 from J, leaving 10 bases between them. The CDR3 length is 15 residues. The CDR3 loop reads CASSSGTANTGELFF. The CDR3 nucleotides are TGTGCCAGCAGTTCCGGGACGGCGAACACCGGGGAGCTGTTTTTT.

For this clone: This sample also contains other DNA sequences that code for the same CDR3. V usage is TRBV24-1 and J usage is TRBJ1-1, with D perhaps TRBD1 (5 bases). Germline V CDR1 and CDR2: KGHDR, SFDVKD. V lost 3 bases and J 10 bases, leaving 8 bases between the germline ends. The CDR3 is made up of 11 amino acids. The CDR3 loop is CATSDGGRAFF. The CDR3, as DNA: TGTGCCACCAGTGATGGGGGGAGAGCTTTCTTT.

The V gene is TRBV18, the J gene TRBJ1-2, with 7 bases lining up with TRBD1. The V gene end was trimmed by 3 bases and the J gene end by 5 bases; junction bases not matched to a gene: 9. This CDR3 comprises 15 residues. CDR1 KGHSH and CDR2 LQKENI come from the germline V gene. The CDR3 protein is CASSPEAGGTYGYTF. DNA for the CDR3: TGTGCCAGCTCACCCGAGGCAGGGGGTACTTATGGCTACACCTTC.

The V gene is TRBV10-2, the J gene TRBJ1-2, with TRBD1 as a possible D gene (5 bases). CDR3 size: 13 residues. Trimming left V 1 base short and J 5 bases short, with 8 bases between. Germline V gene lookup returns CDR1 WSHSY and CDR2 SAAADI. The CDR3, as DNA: TGCGCCAGCAGTGAGTTAGGGGTTTATGGCTACACCTTC. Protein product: CASSELGVYGYTF.

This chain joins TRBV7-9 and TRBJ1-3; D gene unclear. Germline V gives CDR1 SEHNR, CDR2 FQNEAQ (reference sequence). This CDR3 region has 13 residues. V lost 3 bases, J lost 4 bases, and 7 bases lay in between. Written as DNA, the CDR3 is TGTGCCAGCAGCTTCGGTACCGGAAACACCATATATTTT. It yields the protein CASSFGTGNTIYF.